Listed below are T cell receptor beta chains from one sample, sequenced in a study of blood T cell repertoires in COVID-19. Profiling relied on immunoSEQ multiplex PCR, and the TCRdb table lists in-frame clones only, not all of them. There are approximately 97,000 clones in the sample; roughly 80% occur only once, and 4% to 5.5% lies in the top ten. The material sequenced was peripheral blood. These receptors were collected from a man aged 60 to 75 with acute or convalescent COVID-19. The CDR3 runs from the conserved cysteine through the conserved F or W. Fields, in order: J gene, V gene, clone size, CDR3 protein. Some rows have no size entry. The others give once, few or many, or a class for an expanded clone.

j_call: TRBJ1-1; v_call: TRBV27; clone_size: few; cdr3_aa: CASSLLMNTEAFF
j_call: TRBJ2-1; v_call: TRBV5-4; clone_size: few; cdr3_aa: CASSLDVAGGPRNEQFF
j_call: TRBJ2-7; v_call: TRBV20-1; clone_size: -; cdr3_aa: CSAGVSGRPTYEQYF
j_call: TRBJ1-2; v_call: TRBV9; clone_size: -; cdr3_aa: CASSPRTGTNYGYTF
j_call: TRBJ2-4; v_call: TRBV7-2; clone_size: -; cdr3_aa: CASSLAWSAKNIQYF
j_call: TRBJ2-5; v_call: TRBV7-2; clone_size: -; cdr3_aa: CASSPYLAGGLETQYF
j_call: TRBJ1-2; v_call: TRBV19; clone_size: few; cdr3_aa: CASTTRNGNPRHYGYTF
j_call: TRBJ2-1; v_call: TRBV12-5; clone_size: -; cdr3_aa: CDVQGSYNEQFF
j_call: TRBJ1-1; v_call: TRBV11-3; clone_size: once; cdr3_aa: CASSARVNTEAFF
j_call: TRBJ2-5; v_call: TRBV11-2; clone_size: -; cdr3_aa: CASSGRTAQETQYF
j_call: TRBJ2-7; v_call: TRBV12-3/TRBV12-4; clone_size: -; cdr3_aa: CASRLQGAYEQYF